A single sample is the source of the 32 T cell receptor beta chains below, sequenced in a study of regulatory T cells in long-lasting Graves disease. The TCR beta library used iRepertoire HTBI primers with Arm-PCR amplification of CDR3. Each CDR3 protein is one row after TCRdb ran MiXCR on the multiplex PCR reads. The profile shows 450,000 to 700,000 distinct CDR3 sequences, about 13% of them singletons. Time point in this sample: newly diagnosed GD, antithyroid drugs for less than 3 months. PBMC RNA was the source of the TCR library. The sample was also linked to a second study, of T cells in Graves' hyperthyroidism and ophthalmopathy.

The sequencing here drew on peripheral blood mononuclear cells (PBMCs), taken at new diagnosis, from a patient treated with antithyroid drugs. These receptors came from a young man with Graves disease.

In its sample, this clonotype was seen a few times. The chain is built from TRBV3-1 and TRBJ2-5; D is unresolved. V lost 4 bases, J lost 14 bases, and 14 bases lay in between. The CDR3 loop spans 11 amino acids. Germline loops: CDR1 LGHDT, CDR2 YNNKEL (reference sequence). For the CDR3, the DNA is TGTGCCAGCAGCCCCGGACCCAGCCGATACTTC. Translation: CASSPGPSRYF.

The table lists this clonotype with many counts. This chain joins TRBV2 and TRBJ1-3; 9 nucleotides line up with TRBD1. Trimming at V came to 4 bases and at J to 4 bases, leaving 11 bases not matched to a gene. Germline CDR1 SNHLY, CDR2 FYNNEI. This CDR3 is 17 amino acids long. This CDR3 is CASSGGQGLLSGNTIYF. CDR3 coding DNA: TGTGCCAGCAGTGGGGGACAGGGTCTTTTGTCGGGAAACACCATATATTTT.

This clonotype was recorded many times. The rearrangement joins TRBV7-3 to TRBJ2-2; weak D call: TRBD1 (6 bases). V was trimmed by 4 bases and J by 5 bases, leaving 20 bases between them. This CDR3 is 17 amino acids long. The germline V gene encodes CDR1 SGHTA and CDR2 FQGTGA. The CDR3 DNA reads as TGTGCCAGCAGCTACGAAGGGACACCAGGGAGAACCGGGGAGCTGTTTTTT. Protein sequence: CASSYEGTPGRTGELFF.

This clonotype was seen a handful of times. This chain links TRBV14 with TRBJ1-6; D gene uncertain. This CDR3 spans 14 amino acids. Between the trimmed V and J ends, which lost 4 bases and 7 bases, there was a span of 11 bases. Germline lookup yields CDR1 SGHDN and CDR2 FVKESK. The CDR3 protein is CASSPGPFNSPLHF. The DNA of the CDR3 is TGTGCCAGCAGCCCAGGACCCTTCAATTCACCCCTCCACTTT.

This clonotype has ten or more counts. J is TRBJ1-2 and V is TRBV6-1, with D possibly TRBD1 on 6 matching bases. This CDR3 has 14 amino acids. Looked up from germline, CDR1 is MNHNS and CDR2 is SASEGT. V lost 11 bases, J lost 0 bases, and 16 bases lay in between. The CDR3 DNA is TGTGCCCCCTTGATGCAGGGGCCTAACTATGGCTACACCTTC. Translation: CAPLMQGPNYGYTF.

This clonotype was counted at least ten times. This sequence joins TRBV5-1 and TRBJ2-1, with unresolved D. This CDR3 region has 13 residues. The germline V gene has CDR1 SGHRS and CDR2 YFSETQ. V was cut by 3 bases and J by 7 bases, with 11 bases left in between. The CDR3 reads CASSSPTRNEQFF. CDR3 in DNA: TGCGCCAGCAGCTCCCCTACCAGGAATGAGCAGTTCTTC. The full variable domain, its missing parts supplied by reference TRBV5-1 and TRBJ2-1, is KAGVTQTPRYLIKTRGQQVTLSCSPISGHRSVSWYQQTPGQGLQFLFEYFSETQRNKGNFPGRFSGRQFSNSRSEMNVSTLELGDSALYLCASSSPTRNEQFFGPGTRLTVL.

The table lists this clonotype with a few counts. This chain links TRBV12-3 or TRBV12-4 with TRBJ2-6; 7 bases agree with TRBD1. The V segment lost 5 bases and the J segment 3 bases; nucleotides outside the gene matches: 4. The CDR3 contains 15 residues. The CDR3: CASSPHRGGANVLTF. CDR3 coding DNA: TGTGCCAGCAGTCCTCACAGGGGTGGGGCCAACGTCCTGACTTTC.

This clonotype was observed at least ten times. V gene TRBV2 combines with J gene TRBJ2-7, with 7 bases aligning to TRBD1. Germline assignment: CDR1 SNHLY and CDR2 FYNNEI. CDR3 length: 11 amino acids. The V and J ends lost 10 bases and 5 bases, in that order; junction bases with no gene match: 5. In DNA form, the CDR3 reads TGTGCCACCAATACAGGGGACGAGCAGTACTTC. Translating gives CATNTGDEQYF.

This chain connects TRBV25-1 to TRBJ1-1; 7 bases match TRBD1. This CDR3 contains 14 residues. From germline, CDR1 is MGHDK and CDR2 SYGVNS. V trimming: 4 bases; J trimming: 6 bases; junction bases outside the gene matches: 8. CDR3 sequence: CASSADRASAEAFF. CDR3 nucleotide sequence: TGTGCCAGCAGTGCCGACAGGGCATCCGCTGAAGCTTTCTTT. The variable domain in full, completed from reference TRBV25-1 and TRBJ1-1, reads EADIYQTPRYLVIGTGKKITLECSQTMGHDKMYWYQQDPGMELHLIHYSYGVNSTEKGDLSSESTVSRIRTEHFPLTLESARPSHTSQYLCASSADRASAEAFFGQGTRLTVV.

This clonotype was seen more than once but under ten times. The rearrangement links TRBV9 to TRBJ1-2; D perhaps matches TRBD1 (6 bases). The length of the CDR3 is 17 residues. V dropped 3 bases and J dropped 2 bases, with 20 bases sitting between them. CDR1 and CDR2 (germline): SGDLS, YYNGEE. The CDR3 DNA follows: TGTGCCAGCAGCGAAGAGGTGCCGGGACACCTAAACTATGGCTACACCTTC. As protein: CASSEEVPGHLNYGYTF.

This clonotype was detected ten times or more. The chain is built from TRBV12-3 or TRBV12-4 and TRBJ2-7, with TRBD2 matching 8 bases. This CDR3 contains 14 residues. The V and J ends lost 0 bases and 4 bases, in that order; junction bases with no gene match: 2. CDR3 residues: CASSLASGNYEQYF. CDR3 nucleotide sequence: TGTGCCAGCAGTTTAGCTAGCGGGAATTACGAGCAGTACTTC.

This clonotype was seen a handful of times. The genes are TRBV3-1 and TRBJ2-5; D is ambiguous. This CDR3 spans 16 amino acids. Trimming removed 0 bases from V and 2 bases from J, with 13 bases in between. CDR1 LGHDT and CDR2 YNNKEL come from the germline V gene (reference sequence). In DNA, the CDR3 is TGTGCCAGCAGCCAAGACCGAGGACGGATACAAGAGACCCAGTACTTC. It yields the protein CASSQDRGRIQETQYF.

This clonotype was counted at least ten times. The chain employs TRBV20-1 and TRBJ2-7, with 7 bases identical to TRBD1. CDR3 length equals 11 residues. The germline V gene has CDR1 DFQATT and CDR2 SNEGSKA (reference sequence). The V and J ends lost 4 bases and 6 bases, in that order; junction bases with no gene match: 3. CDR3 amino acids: CSATTGVEQYF. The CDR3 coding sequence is TGCAGTGCTACCACAGGGGTCGAGCAGTACTTC.

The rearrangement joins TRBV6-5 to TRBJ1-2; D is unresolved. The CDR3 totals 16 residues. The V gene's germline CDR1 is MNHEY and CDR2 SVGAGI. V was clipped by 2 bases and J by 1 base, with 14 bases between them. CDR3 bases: TGTGCCAGCAGTTACGGGGTGGGAATCAGTAACTATGGCTACACCTTC. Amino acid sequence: CASSYGVGISNYGYTF.

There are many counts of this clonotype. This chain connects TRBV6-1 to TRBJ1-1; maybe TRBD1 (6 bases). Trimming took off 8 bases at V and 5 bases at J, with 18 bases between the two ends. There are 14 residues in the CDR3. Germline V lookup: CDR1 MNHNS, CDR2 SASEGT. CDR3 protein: CASGTGTPRTEAFF. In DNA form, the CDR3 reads TGTGCCAGCGGTACCGGGACACCACGAACTGAAGCTTTCTTT.

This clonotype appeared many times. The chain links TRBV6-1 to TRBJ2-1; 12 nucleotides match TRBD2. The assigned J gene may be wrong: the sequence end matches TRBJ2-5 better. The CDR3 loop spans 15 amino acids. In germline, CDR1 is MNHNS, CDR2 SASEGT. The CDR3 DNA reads TGTGCCAGCAGTCGGACTAGCGGGGCCCCGGTCGACCAGTACTTC. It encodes CASSRTSGAPVDQYF.

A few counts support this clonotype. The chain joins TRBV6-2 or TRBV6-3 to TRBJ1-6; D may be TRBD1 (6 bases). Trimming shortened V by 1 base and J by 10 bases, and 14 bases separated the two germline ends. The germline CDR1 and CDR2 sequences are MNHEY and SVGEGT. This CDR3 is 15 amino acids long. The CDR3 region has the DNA TGTGCCAGCAGTTACTTATCGACAGGAGGATCACCCCTCCACTTT. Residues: CASSYLSTGGSPLHF.

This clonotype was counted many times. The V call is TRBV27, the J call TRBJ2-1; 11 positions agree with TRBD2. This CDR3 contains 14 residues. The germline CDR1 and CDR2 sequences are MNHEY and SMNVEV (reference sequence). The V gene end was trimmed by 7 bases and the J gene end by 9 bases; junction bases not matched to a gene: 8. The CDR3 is CASKTSGNGFEQFF. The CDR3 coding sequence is TGTGCCAGCAAGACTAGCGGGAACGGCTTTGAGCAGTTCTTC.

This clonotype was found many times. CDR3 region: CASSLDPRVGAFF. The CDR3 DNA reads TGTGCCAGCAGCTTAGATCCCCGAGTTGGAGCTTTCTTT. The chain has TRBV11-2 and TRBJ1-1; D is unclear. V lost 0 bases to trimming and J lost 10 bases, with 12 bases between them. The CDR3 is 13 amino acids. Germline V gene lookup returns CDR1 SGHAT and CDR2 FQNNGV.

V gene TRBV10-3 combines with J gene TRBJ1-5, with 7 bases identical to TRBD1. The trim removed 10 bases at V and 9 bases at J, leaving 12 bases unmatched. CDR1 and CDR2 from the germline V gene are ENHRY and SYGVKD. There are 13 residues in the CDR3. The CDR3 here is CATRGQPLGPQHF. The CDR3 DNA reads TGTGCCACCCGGGGACAGCCGCTCGGGCCCCAGCATTTT.

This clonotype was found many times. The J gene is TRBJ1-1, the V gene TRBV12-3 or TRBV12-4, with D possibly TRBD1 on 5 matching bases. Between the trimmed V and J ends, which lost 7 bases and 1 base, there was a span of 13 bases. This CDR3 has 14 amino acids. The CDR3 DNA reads TGTGCCAGCACCTTCGGGGGGGGGAACACTGAAGCTTTCTTT. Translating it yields CASTFGGGNTEAFF.

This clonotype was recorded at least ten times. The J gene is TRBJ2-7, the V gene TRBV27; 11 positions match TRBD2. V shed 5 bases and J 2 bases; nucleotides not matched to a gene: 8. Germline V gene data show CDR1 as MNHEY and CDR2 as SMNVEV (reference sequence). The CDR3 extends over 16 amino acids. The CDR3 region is CASSIGTSGSPYEQYF. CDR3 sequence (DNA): TGTGCCAGCAGTATAGGAACTAGCGGGAGTCCCTACGAGCAGTACTTC.

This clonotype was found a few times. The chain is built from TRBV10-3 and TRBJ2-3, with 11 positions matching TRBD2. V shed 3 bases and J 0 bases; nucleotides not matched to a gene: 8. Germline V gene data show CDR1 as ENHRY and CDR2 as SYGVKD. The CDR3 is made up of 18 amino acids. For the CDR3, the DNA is TGTGCCATCAGTGATGGGATAAGGACTAGCGGGAGCACAGATACGCAGTATTTT. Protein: CAISDGIRTSGSTDTQYF.

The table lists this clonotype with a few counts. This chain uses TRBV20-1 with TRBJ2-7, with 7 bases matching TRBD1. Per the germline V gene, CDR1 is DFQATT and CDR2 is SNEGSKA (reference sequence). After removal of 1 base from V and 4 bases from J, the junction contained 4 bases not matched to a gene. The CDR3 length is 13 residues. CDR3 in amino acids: CSARGGTAYEQYF. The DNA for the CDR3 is TGCAGTGCTAGAGGAGGGACAGCTTACGAGCAGTACTTC.

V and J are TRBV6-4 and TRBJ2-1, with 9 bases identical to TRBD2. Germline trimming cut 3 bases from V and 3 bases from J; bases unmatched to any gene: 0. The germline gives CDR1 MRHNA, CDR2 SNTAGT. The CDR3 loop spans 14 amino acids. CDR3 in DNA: TGTGCCAGCAGTGAGCGGGAGGGCTACAATGAGCAGTTCTTC. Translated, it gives CASSEREGYNEQFF.

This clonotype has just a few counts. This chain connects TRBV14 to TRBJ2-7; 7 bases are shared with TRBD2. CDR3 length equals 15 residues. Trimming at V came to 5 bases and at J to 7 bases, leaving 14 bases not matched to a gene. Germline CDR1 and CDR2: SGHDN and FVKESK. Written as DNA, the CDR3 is TGTGCCAGCAGCATCCGAACGACTTCGGGGGGAGAGCAGTACTTC. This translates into CASSIRTTSGGEQYF.

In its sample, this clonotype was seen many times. The CDR3 loop reads CSAGTGVQPQHF. In DNA form, the CDR3 reads TGCAGTGCCGGGACAGGGGTTCAGCCCCAGCATTTT. The V and J genes are TRBV20-1 and TRBJ1-5, with 10 nucleotides matching TRBD1. Germline values: CDR1 DFQATT, CDR2 SNEGSKA (reference sequence). V was pared by 6 bases and J by 6 bases, with 2 bases of the junction left unmatched. The CDR3 is made up of 12 amino acids.

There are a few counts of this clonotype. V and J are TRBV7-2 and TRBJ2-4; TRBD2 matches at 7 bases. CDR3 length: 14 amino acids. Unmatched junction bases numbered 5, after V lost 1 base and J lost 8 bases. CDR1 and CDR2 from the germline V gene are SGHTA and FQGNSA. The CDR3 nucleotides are TGTGCCAGCAGCTTAGGCGGGGCGGGGGACATTCAGTACTTC. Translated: CASSLGGAGDIQYF.

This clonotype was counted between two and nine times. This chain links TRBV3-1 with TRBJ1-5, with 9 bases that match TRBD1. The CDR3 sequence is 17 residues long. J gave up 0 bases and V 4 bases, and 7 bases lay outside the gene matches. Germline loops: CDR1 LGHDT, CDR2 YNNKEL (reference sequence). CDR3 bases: TGTGCCAGCAGCCTGGACAGGGGTGGATATAGCAATCAGCCCCAGCATTTT. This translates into CASSLDRGGYSNQPQHF.

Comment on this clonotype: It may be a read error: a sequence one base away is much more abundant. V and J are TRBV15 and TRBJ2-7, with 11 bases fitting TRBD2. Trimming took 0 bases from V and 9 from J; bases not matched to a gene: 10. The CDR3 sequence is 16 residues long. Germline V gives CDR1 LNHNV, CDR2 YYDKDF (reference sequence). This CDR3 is CATSRDLLAGDRGQYF. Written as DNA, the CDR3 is TGTGCCACCAGCAGAGATTTACTAGCGGGAGATAGAGGGCAGTACTTC. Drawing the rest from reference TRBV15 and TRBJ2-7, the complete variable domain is DAMVIQNPRYQVTQFGKPVTLSCSQTLNHNVMYWYQQKSSQAPKLLFHYYDKDFNNEADTPDNFQSRRPNTSFCFLDIRSPGLGDTAMYLCATSRDLLAGDRGQYFGPGTRLTVT.

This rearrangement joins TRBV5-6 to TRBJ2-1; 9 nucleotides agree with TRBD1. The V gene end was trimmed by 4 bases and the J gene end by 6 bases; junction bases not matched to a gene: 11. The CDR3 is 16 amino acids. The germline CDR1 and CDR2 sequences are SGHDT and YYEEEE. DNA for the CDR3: TGTGCCAGCAGCCCGCTTGCCGGGACAGGGATCAATGAGCAGTTCTTC. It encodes CASSPLAGTGINEQFF.

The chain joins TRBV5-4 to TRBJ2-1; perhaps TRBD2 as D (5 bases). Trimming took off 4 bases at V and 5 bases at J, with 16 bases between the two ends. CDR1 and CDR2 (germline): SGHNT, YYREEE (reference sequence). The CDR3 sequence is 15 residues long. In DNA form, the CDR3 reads TGTGCCAGCAGCAAGCCGGAGCTGAGGGACAATGAGCAGTTCTTC. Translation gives CASSKPELRDNEQFF.